The rows below give T cell receptor beta chains drawn from one sample of a study of CD8+ T cells in alopecia areata. Data came from immunoSEQ multiplex PCR; TCRdb stores just in-frame clones and leaves some out. The top ten hold more than 0.7% of the sample, which has about 160,000 clones, about two thirds seen once. This specimen was CD4+ T cells sorted from blood, taken at week 4, from a patient treated with tofacitinib. All receptors derive from a human donor with alopecia areata. CDR3s leave out the opening cysteine and the closing phenylalanine or tryptophan.

TRBJ1-5,TRBV6-6,ASSIGASPQH
TRBJ1-5,TRBV29-1,SVGGASNQPQH
TRBJ2-5,TRBV20-1,SITAQETQY
TRBJ2-3,TRBV18,ASSSPGTDTQY
TRBJ1-5,TRBV6-5,ASRLTANNQPQH
TRBJ2-7,TRBV7-2,ASSLARQVLYEQY
TRBJ2-1,TRBV30,AWSVLGGVYNEQF
TRBJ2-7,TRBV5-6,ASSQISGPTYEQY
TRBJ2-5,TRBV6-6,ASSYKLGGGETQY
TRBJ2-7,TRBV7-9,ASSLQSDSTGQY
TRBJ2-2,TRBV4-2,ASSQLGGTGELF
TRBJ2-6,TRBV19,ASRSSGRSGANVLT
TRBJ1-1,TRBV6-6,ASSRDRRGAF
TRBJ2-3,TRBV29-1,SVVNFPTDTQY
TRBJ2-5,TRBV11-1,ASSPRGPETQY
TRBJ2-7,TRBV5-5,ASSRGRGYYEQY
TRBJ2-1,TRBV4-1,ASSPHLLVSSYNEQF
TRBJ2-5,TRBV9,ASSQRTGYQETQY
TRBJ2-7,TRBV7-3,ASSLRQGYEQY
TRBJ2-3,TRBV29-1,SGKGADTQY
TRBJ2-5,TRBV25-1,ASRKTGDSQETQY
TRBJ2-5,TRBV5-4,ASSLGASGALQETQY
TRBJ2-5,TRBV10-2,ASSVGVQETQY
TRBJ1-1,TRBV18,ASSPLPGNTEAF
TRBJ1-2,TRBV27,ASSSGQGAHGYT
TRBJ2-5,TRBV29-1,SARIGTQY
TRBJ1-5,TRBV30,AWSVRMGGNQPQH
TRBJ1-2,TRBV27,ASKPGRPYGYT
TRBJ1-3,TRBV30,AWDSGNTIY
TRBJ2-5,TRBV11-2,ASSYRETQY
TRBJ1-1,TRBV30,AWSFLSDRVNTEAF
TRBJ2-2,TRBV29-1,SVQPVGGELF
TRBJ1-5,TRBV2,ASSDRGLGNQPQH
TRBJ2-3,TRBV7-2,ASSSGWRGASDTQY
TRBJ1-1,TRBV30,AWGQGPEAF
TRBJ2-6,TRBV15,ATSRDVRSGANVLT
TRBJ1-1,TRBV27,ASSLKQRSIPGTRDTEAF
TRBJ1-5,TRBV30,AWSVLGSNQPQH
TRBJ2-7,TRBV5-1,ASSLGAMDAYEQY
TRBJ1-1,TRBV29-1,SVVTQGANTEAF
TRBJ2-5,TRBV27,ASSPGQGPPLETQY
TRBJ1-1,TRBV30,AWNQVNTEAF
TRBJ1-2,TRBV18,ASSPPTGILRGYT
TRBJ2-5,TRBV10-2,ASSPTRRETQY
TRBJ1-2,TRBV27,ASSPTWAGRWYGYT
TRBJ2-2,TRBV6-5,ASNPRGVPGELF
TRBJ2-1,TRBV29-1,SVSGLAFYNEQF
TRBJ2-2,TRBV10-3,AAQGPGNRDTGELF
TRBJ2-7,TRBV19,ASGWNSYEQY
TRBJ1-6,TRBV14,ASSQTEAVGSPLH
TRBJ2-2,TRBV5-1,ASSGGPWDTGELF
TRBJ2-5,TRBV7-9,ASSRIGELRETQY
TRBJ2-5,TRBV9,ASSLGLGLETQY
TRBJ2-1,TRBV29-1,SVWTGEDNEQF
TRBJ1-4,TRBV5-6,ASSLDGQLF
TRBJ2-5,TRBV9,ASSVEAVGETQY
TRBJ2-7,TRBV29-1,SVTRQGGTYEQY
TRBJ1-5,TRBV29-1,SVLYSTGEPQH